This T cell receptor (beta chain) was observed in a study of somatic mutations in T cells in chronic GVHD (TCRdb year 2020). This clone occurred once. No cognate antigen has been identified for it. No per-base quality is available; no much larger clone lies one base away. For sorting, staining was done with anti-CD3, anti-CD4, anti-CD8 and a Vbeta20 antibody from the IOTest Beta Mark kit on a FACSAria III, reaching purity above 99%. Mononuclear cells were isolated by Ficoll-Paque PLUS density gradient centrifugation from peripheral blood that had been collected in sodium heparin tubes. Before TCRbeta deep sequencing, the CD4+ Vbeta20+, CD4+ Vbeta20-, and CD8+ T cell fractions were FACS-sorted. Genomic DNA was isolated and then used for the TCRbeta deep sequencing. The immunoSEQ assay, provided as a commercial service, was used for both TCRbeta CDR3 sequencing and the initial data processing. As for the original processing: IMGT was used to annotate V, D, J genes, while reads were demultiplexed, adapter and primer sequences were stripped out, and similar clones were merged through frequency-ratio clustering. TCRdb mirrors the immuneACCESS table, restricted to in-frame sequences. Some clones are absent from its copies; in checked studies, under half trace to an unresolved V gene, and the reason for the others is unknown. That table furnishes V, J and clone size, whereas the DNA furnished D and trimming. This sample has some 13,000 clones in its table, and approximately 78% of those were observed once. Together, the top ten hold about 30% of the sample.

The junction carries 11 bases between V and J, which are trimmed by 0 bases and 8 bases respectively. Inclusive of the bounding cysteine and phenylalanine, the CDR3 is 13 residues long. Only the CDR3 portion is preserved as DNA: 39 bases, with reading frame beginning at the first base. In the germline V gene, CDR1 corresponds to SGDLS and CDR2 to YYNGEE. The receptor's source is a male patient aged 50 or older with chronic graft-versus-host disease. Some T cells may be donor cells from the graft after a transplant. The chain was built from TRBV9 and TRBJ1-2; no D gene call is confident. Sequencing was carried out using Vbeta20-negative CD4+ T cells from blood. The cell subset or site label corresponds to: CD4+ T cells sorted as TCR Vbeta20 negative by flow cytometry. The CDR3 loop reads CASSVEKGGGYTF. The sequenced DNA is TGTGCCAGCAGCGTAGAGAAGGGCGGGGGCTACACCTTC.